The 20 T cell receptor beta chains given below trace back to one sample, sequenced in a study of blood T cell repertoires in COVID-19. The method was immunoSEQ multiplex PCR; TCRdb's version includes in-frame clones alone and lacks a portion of them. This table has about 220,000 clones, around 90% appearing once. The sequencing sample was made of PBMCs or T cells enriched from blood (not recorded which). Receptor source: a woman younger than 45 who had recovered from COVID-19.

J is TRBJ1-1 and V is TRBV7-9; D uncertain. Between the trimmed V and J ends, which lost 1 base and 0 bases, there was a span of 18 bases. In germline, CDR1 is SEHNR, CDR2 FQNEAQ (reference sequence). This CDR3 is 18 amino acids long. CDR3 sequence: CASSLGLEGFGMNTEAFF. The CDR3 DNA reads as TGTGCCAGCAGCTTAGGGCTCGAGGGATTCGGAATGAACACTGAAGCTTTCTTT.

The J gene is TRBJ1-2, the V gene TRBV12-3 or TRBV12-4; 7 positions match TRBD1. CDR3 length equals 13 residues. With V trimmed by 6 bases and J by 7 bases, 8 bases remained unmatched. CDR3 sequence: CASSYDRAGGYTF. CDR3 DNA: TGTGCCAGCAGCTATGACAGGGCAGGTGGCTACACCTTC.

In this sample, this clone turned up a few times. This chain uses TRBV5-1 with TRBJ2-3; D is perhaps TRBD1 (6 bases). The V and J ends lost 0 bases and 0 bases respectively, with 17 bases between them. Germline loops: CDR1 SGHRS, CDR2 YFSETQ. CDR3 length: 18 residues. CDR3 in amino acids: CASSLVPSTGSSTDTQYF. The CDR3 region has the DNA TGCGCCAGCAGCTTGGTCCCCTCGACAGGTTCTAGCACAGATACGCAGTATTTT.

The rearrangement joins TRBV7-8 to TRBJ1-2; 8 bases agree with TRBD1. J was trimmed by 4 bases and V by 2 bases; bases with no gene match: 9. CDR3 length equals 16 residues. Germline loops: CDR1 SGHVS, CDR2 FQNEAQ. The CDR3 region is CASSLRSRRGLYGYTF. CDR3 bases: TGTGCCAGCAGCTTACGATCGCGCAGGGGGCTCTATGGCTACACCTTC.

The CDR3 loop reads CASSEAPGRLDYGYTF. CDR3 coding DNA: TGTGCCAGCAGTGAAGCCCCGGGAAGGTTAGACTATGGCTACACCTTC. This chain links TRBV6-1 with TRBJ1-2; D remains unclear. V was trimmed by 0 bases and J by 3 bases, leaving 14 bases between them. Germline lookup yields CDR1 MNHNS and CDR2 SASEGT. The CDR3 covers 16 residues.

This clone was recorded once. The chain is built from TRBV11-2 and TRBJ1-2; TRBD1 might be the D (6 bases). This CDR3 spans 13 amino acids. Trimming stripped 5 bases from V and 7 bases from J, with 14 bases between. Germline CDR1 and CDR2: SGHAT and FQNNGV. The CDR3 DNA is TGTGCCAGCAGCCCGCAGAGGGGGAGTGGCTACACCTTC. Translating gives CASSPQRGSGYTF.

The CDR3 is CASSTQQGRSTGELFF. The CDR3 bases are TGTGCCAGCAGCACCCAACAGGGGCGTAGCACCGGGGAGCTGTTTTTT. The rearrangement joins TRBV7-8 to TRBJ2-2, with 7 nucleotides matching TRBD1. The CDR3 length is 16 residues. In germline, CDR1 is SGHVS, CDR2 FQNEAQ. Unmatched junction bases numbered 10, after V lost 5 bases and J lost 4 bases.

This sequence joins TRBV6-5 and TRBJ1-1; 9 bases are shared with TRBD1. The CDR3 covers 13 residues. Trimming took 6 bases from V and 4 from J; bases not matched to a gene: 3. Germline V gives CDR1 MNHEY, CDR2 SVGAGI. The CDR3 region is CASRLDRGTEAFF. CDR3 DNA: TGTGCCAGCAGACTGGACAGGGGCACTGAAGCTTTCTTT.

The chain carries TRBV9 and TRBJ1-3; TRBD1 is a possible D gene (6 bases). This CDR3 comprises 15 residues. Germline CDR1 SGDLS, CDR2 YYNGEE. Deletions cut 1 base from V and 0 bases from J, with 8 bases between. CDR3 DNA: TGTGCCAGCAGCGTACGGGACAACTCTGGAAACACCATATATTTT. Translated, it gives CASSVRDNSGNTIYF.

The chain combines TRBV19 with TRBJ1-6; D not resolved. V lost 6 bases and J lost 2, with 8 bases in between. The CDR3 has 14 amino acids. In germline, CDR1 is LNHDA, CDR2 SQIVND (reference sequence). The CDR3 bases are TGTGCCAGTAGGCCTCAGGCCTATAATTCACCCCTCCACTTT. Its translation is CASRPQAYNSPLHF.

CDR3 in DNA: TGTGCCAGCAGCTTTGGACAGGGTGATGAGCAGTTCTTC. This encodes CASSFGQGDEQFF. The chain couples TRBV5-4 to TRBJ2-1; 8 bases are a match to TRBD1. From germline, CDR1 is SGHNT and CDR2 YYREEE (reference sequence). The CDR3 sequence is 13 residues long. V lost 2 bases to trimming and J lost 8 bases; unmatched junction nucleotides: 3.

V and J are TRBV4-2 and TRBJ1-5; D unresolved. The length of the CDR3 is 13 residues. The V end was cut by 1 base, the J end by 5 bases, with 6 bases between. Germline assignment: CDR1 LGHNA and CDR2 YNFKEQ. The CDR3 loop is CASSQGRDQPQHF. CDR3 sequence (DNA): TGTGCCAGCAGCCAAGGGAGGGATCAGCCCCAGCATTTT.

The gene calls are TRBV3-1 (or the pseudogene TRBV3-2) and TRBJ2-5; TRBD1 agrees at 7 bases. Germline values: CDR1 LGHDT, CDR2 YNNKEL (reference sequence). This CDR3 has 18 amino acids. Trimming at V came to 0 bases and at J to 1 base, leaving 11 bases not matched to a gene. CDR3 sequence: CASSQEVGDRDVQETQYF. CDR3 sequence (DNA): TGTGCCAGCAGCCAAGAGGTTGGAGACAGGGATGTCCAAGAGACCCAGTACTTC.

The chain carries TRBV4-2 and TRBJ2-7; TRBD2 matches 9 bases. Losses at the gene ends were 0 bases for V and 4 bases for J; bases not matched to a gene: 7. CDR3 size: 16 residues. Per germline, CDR1 LGHNA and CDR2 YNFKEQ. The CDR3, as DNA: TGTGCCAGCAGCCAAGATTTTAGCGGGGGCCTGTACGAGCAGTACTTC. Amino acids: CASSQDFSGGLYEQYF.

Judged by abundance, this clone is medium-sized. This chain uses TRBV6-2 or TRBV6-3 with TRBJ2-2, with 10 bases that match TRBD2. Germline CDR1 MNHEY, CDR2 SVGEGT. The CDR3 runs 17 residues. V trimming: 2 bases; J trimming: 0 bases; junction bases outside the gene matches: 3. The CDR3 loop reads CASSYKRGGPNTGELFF. The DNA for the CDR3 is TGTGCCAGCAGTTACAAGCGGGGGGGGCCGAACACCGGGGAGCTGTTTTTT.

This chain links TRBV7-9 with TRBJ1-6, with 8 bases aligning to TRBD1. V dropped 1 base and J dropped 5; count of bases not matched to a gene: 7. This CDR3 region has 17 residues. Germline CDR1 SEHNR, CDR2 FQNEAQ (reference sequence). This CDR3 reads CASSLGDRLPHNSPLHF. As DNA, the CDR3 is TGTGCCAGCAGCTTAGGGGACAGGTTGCCCCATAATTCACCCCTCCACTTT.

This clone showed up just once. V usage is TRBV13 and J usage is TRBJ2-5; TRBD2 aligns across 13 bases. The CDR3 length is 16 residues. V shed 4 bases, J shed 1 base, and the junction held 3 bases outside the gene matches. Germline CDR1 reads PRHDT; CDR2 reads FYEKMQ (reference sequence). The CDR3 spells CASSSGLAGTQETQYF. The CDR3 DNA follows: TGTGCCAGCAGCTCGGGACTAGCGGGGACCCAAGAGACCCAGTACTTC.

The gene calls are TRBV7-6 and TRBJ1-6; tentatively, D is TRBD1 (6 bases). The CDR3 is 16 amino acids. CDR1 is SGHVS, CDR2 FNYEAQ, per germline. The ends were cut back, 5 bases at V and 9 bases at J, with 20 bases in the middle. As DNA, the CDR3 is TGTGCCAGCAGCGCAAACTCCAGGGGAACCTTTTCACCCCTCCACTTT. This encodes CASSANSRGTFSPLHF.

V is TRBV5-1 and J is TRBJ2-3; 8 bases are a match to TRBD2. Trimming removed 5 bases from V and 4 bases from J; junction bases left unmatched: 12. The CDR3 spans 16 residues. Per germline, CDR1 SGHRS and CDR2 YFSETQ. CDR3 DNA: TGCGCCAGCAGTAACCGGGGGGGCGTTGGGGCAGATACGCAGTATTTT. Protein sequence: CASSNRGGVGADTQYF.

In its sample, this clone was seen once. This chain joins TRBV5-1 and TRBJ1-4, with TRBD1 identical over 7 bases. V shed 2 bases and J 3 bases; nucleotides not matched to a gene: 7. The CDR3 is 16 amino acids. CDR1 is SGHRS, CDR2 YFSETQ, per germline. The CDR3 DNA follows: TGCGCCAGCAGCTTCGTCCAGGGGGGTGCTAATGAAAAACTGTTTTTT. Amino acids: CASSFVQGGANEKLFF.